This T cell receptor (beta chain) appears in the sequencing data of a study of blood T cells in healthy people across ages. Caucasian individuals from Russia who were healthy and aged roughly 6 to 95 acted as donors. Extraction yielded at least 6 micrograms of total RNA per sample. Findings of the study overall: With naive T cell percentage, TCR beta diversity showed a strong correlation. Per million T cells, TCR beta diversity dropped about linearly as age rose.

The CDR3 is 15 amino acids. V was pared by 5 bases and J by 9 bases, with 9 bases of the junction left unmatched. Combining a sample-barcoded 5' primer with a J-beta primer mix, a second PCR ran for roughly 7 to 12 cycles. TCRdb re-called the 5' RACE reads through MiXCR, storing one row per CDR3 protein. The sample has hundreds of thousands of distinct CDR3 sequences; around 50% are singletons. This clonotype was seen repeatedly, ten times or more. Its specificity is unknown. This receptor was identified in a man older than 75 in good health. Sequencing was carried out using blood. The V gene is TRBV12-3 or TRBV12-4, the J gene TRBJ2-4; TRBD2 agrees at 11 bases. The CDR3 DNA reads TGTGCCAGCAGTCCGACTAGCGGGAAAACTAGCATTCAGTACTTC. Translated: CASSPTSGKTSIQYF.